This T cell receptor beta chain was obtained from a study of blood T cell repertoires in COVID-19. Produced via immunoSEQ multiplex PCR; TCRdb's table is partial and in-frame only. The profile shows 180,000 or so clones, roughly 84% of them singletons. V lost 5 bases, J lost 4 bases, and 17 bases lay in between. Looked up from germline, CDR1 is SGHAT and CDR2 is FQNNGV. The CDR3 is 15 amino acids. Individuals aged about 18 to 90 years were recruited from roughly 22 US areas. Allocation to cohorts depended on clinical history reported by the participants. The genes are TRBV11-2 and TRBJ1-1; D perhaps matches TRBD1 (6 bases). This receptor was obtained from a man aged 40-55 years who had recovered from COVID-19. The material sequenced was PBMCs or T cells enriched from blood (not recorded which). The CDR3 DNA is TGTGCCAGCAGCCAGGTGGGCGCAGGGGTCACTGAAGCTTTCTTT. It is translated as CASSQVGAGVTEAFF.